The 7 T cell receptor beta chains given below trace back to one sample, sequenced in a study of glioma-infiltrating T cells after dendritic cell vaccination. Here immunoSEQ multiplex PCR was the method, and the copy in TCRdb shows in-frame clones only, minus some. This sample carries under 100,000 clones, more than 75% of them seen once, and the ten largest clones take just under 3%. Material: blood, obtained before dendritic cell vaccination. These receptors originate from a human donor with glioblastoma.

The CDR3 bases are TGCGCCAGCAGCTTGGAATCAGGGGCAAAAAACATTCAGTACTTC. Translating gives CASSLESGAKNIQYF. The V gene is TRBV5-1, the J gene TRBJ2-4, with D perhaps matching TRBD1 (6 bases). CDR1 is SGHRS, CDR2 YFSETQ, per germline. The CDR3 covers 15 residues. Trimming took off 0 bases at V and 4 bases at J, with 11 bases between the two ends.

This chain connects TRBV30 to TRBJ1-2; D is perhaps TRBD1 (6 bases). CDR1 and CDR2 from the germline V gene are GTSNPN and SVGIG (reference sequence). V lost 5 bases to trimming and J lost 6 bases, with 16 bases between them. This CDR3 contains 13 residues. CDR3 sequence (DNA): TGTGCCTGGGACCCCGCAGGGGTTAATGGCTACACCTTC. It specifies CAWDPAGVNGYTF.

This chain links TRBV6-5 with TRBJ2-3; D is perhaps TRBD1 (5 bases). The germline V gene has CDR1 MNHEY and CDR2 SVGAGI. CDR3 length equals 15 residues. The germline V and J ends were trimmed by 0 bases and 4 bases, with 11 bases remaining between them. The CDR3 bases are TGTGCCAGCAGTTACTCAGGGGTGGTTGCAGATACGCAGTATTTT. This gives the protein CASSYSGVVADTQYF.

The genes are TRBV5-1 and TRBJ2-1, with 10 bases lining up with TRBD2. The CDR3 is made up of 16 amino acids. Germline lookup yields CDR1 SGHRS and CDR2 YFSETQ. V shed 5 bases and J 4 bases; nucleotides not matched to a gene: 9. CDR3 sequence: CASSRDPSGGYNEQFF. For the CDR3, the DNA is TGCGCCAGCAGTCGGGACCCTAGCGGGGGTTACAATGAGCAGTTCTTC.

CDR3 nucleotide sequence: TGTGCCAGCAGCCCCTTTCGGGGGGGGAGCACAGATACGCAGTATTTT. Protein product: CASSPFRGGSTDTQYF. V and J are TRBV4-2 and TRBJ2-3, with 8 bases identical to TRBD2. Germline V gene lookup returns CDR1 LGHNA and CDR2 YNFKEQ. V lost 4 bases to trimming and J lost 0 bases; unmatched junction nucleotides: 6. This CDR3 contains 16 residues.

The J gene is TRBJ1-5, the V gene TRBV29-1, with TRBD1 identical over 8 bases. V lost 7 bases and J lost 8; bases outside the gene matches: 7. The CDR3 totals 12 residues. Germline V lookup: CDR1 SQVTM, CDR2 ANQGSEA. The chain's CDR3 is CSARTGFEPQHF. Here the CDR3 DNA reads TGCAGCGCCCGGACAGGGTTTGAGCCCCAGCATTTT. The full variable domain, in which reference TRBV29-1 and TRBJ1-5 provide the parts outside the CDR3, is SAVISQKPSRDICQRGTSLTIQCQVDSQVTMMFWYRQQPGQSLTLIATANQGSEATYESGFVIDKFPISRPNLTFSTLTVSNMSPEDSSIYLCSARTGFEPQHFGDGTRLSIL.

The chain links TRBV15 to TRBJ2-3, with D possibly TRBD2 on 6 matching bases. Per germline, CDR1 LNHNV and CDR2 YYDKDF (reference sequence). V shed 3 bases and J shed 0 bases, with 16 bases lying between them. This CDR3 is built from 17 residues. CDR3 sequence reads: CATSREEGRGSTDTQYF. In DNA, the CDR3 is TGTGCCACCAGCAGGGAAGAGGGGCGGGGTAGCACAGATACGCAGTATTTT.